A single sample is the source of the 11 T cell receptor beta chains below, sequenced in a study of T cells after yellow fever vaccination. TCRdb independently ran MiXCR on the 5' RACE reads; one entry per CDR3 protein. The sample carries over 300,000 distinct CDR3 sequences, 4.1% recorded once. This specimen was PBMCs, taken 5 days after the yellow fever booster vaccination. The origin of the receptors is a man aged 18-30 years who received the YFV17D yellow fever vaccine.

This clonotype was counted between two and nine times. The V gene is TRBV7-9, the J gene TRBJ2-7; D perhaps matches TRBD2 (7 bases). CDR3 length: 12 amino acids. Germline loops: CDR1 SEHNR, CDR2 FQNEAQ (reference sequence). V lost 5 bases and J 7 bases, leaving 12 bases between the germline ends. The CDR3 DNA follows: TGTGCCAGCAGCCGGGGGGCGCTTGAGCAGTACTTC. It translates to CASSRGALEQYF. The full variable domain, in which reference TRBV7-9 and TRBJ2-7 provide the parts outside the CDR3, is DTGVSQNPRHKITKRGQNVTFRCDPISEHNRLYWYRQTLGQGPEFLTYFQNEAQLEKSRLLSDRFSAERPKGSFSTLEIQRTEQGDSAMYLCASSRGALEQYFGPGTRLTVT.

This clonotype was seen a few times. The V call is TRBV12-5, the J call TRBJ1-5, with D unclear. This CDR3 spans 14 amino acids. Germline lookup yields CDR1 LGHNT and CDR2 FRNRAP. Deletions cut 7 bases from V and 4 bases from J, with 14 bases between. CDR3 sequence reads: CASAPRGSNQPQHF. In nucleotides, the CDR3 is TGTGCTAGTGCCCCTCGAGGGTCTAATCAGCCCCAGCATTTT. The full variable domain, in which reference TRBV12-5 and TRBJ1-5 provide the parts outside the CDR3, is DARVTQTPRHKVTEMGQEVTMRCQPILGHNTVFWYRQTMMQGLELLAYFRNRAPLDDSGMPKDRFSAEMPDATLATLKIQPSEPRDSAVYFCASAPRGSNQPQHFGDGTRLSIL.

In DNA form, the CDR3 reads TGCAGCGGGTGGAGGGACGGCCTTTACACTGAAGCTTTCTTT. It yields the protein CSGWRDGLYTEAFF. The V gene is TRBV29-1, the J gene TRBJ1-1; a weak D match, TRBD1 (5 bases). Germline CDR1 reads SQVTM; CDR2 reads ANQGSEA. The CDR3 is 14 amino acids. Trimming left V 7 bases short and J 3 bases short, with 18 bases between.

This clonotype was seen many times. The rearrangement uses TRBV4-3 and TRBJ1-2; D remains ambiguous. Germline V lookup: CDR1 LGHNA, CDR2 YSLEER. Trimming took 0 bases from V and 8 from J, leaving 13 bases between them. The CDR3 consists of 14 residues. The CDR3 is CASSQDISEGGYTF. The CDR3 nucleotides read TGCGCCAGCAGCCAAGATATCTCTGAGGGAGGCTACACCTTC.

This clonotype was counted between two and nine times. The chain uses TRBV20-1 and TRBJ1-6, with D unresolved. CDR3 length equals 15 residues. V gave up 7 bases and J gave up 0 bases, with 13 bases separating them. Germline-derived CDR1 and CDR2 are DFQATT and SNEGSKA (reference sequence). CDR3 protein: CSVSYLSSYNSPLHF. CDR3 DNA: TGCAGTGTCAGCTATCTGAGCTCCTATAATTCACCCCTCCACTTT.

Ten or more counts support this clonotype. The chain is built from TRBV5-1 and TRBJ1-1, with D unclear. V was shortened by 1 base and J by 0 bases, with 7 bases between the two germline ends. CDR1 and CDR2 (germline): SGHRS, YFSETQ. The CDR3 contains 14 residues. Here the CDR3 DNA reads TGCGCCAGCAGCTTGCTCCCAATGAACACTGAAGCTTTCTTT. Amino acid sequence: CASSLLPMNTEAFF.

This clonotype has a count of ten or more. The CDR3 nucleotides read TGCAGTGCTAGGGTGCCAGCGGGGGGAGAGACCCAGTACTTC. Translated: CSARVPAGGETQYF. The chain carries TRBV20-1 and TRBJ2-5, with 9 bases fitting TRBD2. CDR1 DFQATT and CDR2 SNEGSKA come from the germline V gene (reference sequence). The J segment lost 4 bases and the V segment lost 3 bases, leaving 6 bases of the junction unmatched. This CDR3 contains 14 residues.

The chain links TRBV4-3 to TRBJ1-2; D not certain. Germline CDR1 is LGHNA and CDR2 is YSLEER. The length of the CDR3 is 14 residues. Deletions cut 0 bases from V and 7 bases from J, with 12 bases between. The CDR3 reads CASSQDRRAVGYTF. CDR3 DNA: TGCGCCAGCAGCCAAGATAGGAGGGCTGTTGGCTACACCTTC.

The chain employs TRBV6-6 and TRBJ2-3, with 7 bases fitting TRBD2. Germline V gene data show CDR1 as MNHNY and CDR2 as SVGAGI (reference sequence). CDR3 length equals 15 residues. Trimming cost V 6 bases and J 4 bases; bases outside gene matches: 10. As DNA, the CDR3 is TGTGCCAGCAGCCGACGGGGGGTCGATTCAGATACGCAGTATTTT. This codes for CASSRRGVDSDTQYF.

The V gene is TRBV5-6, the J gene TRBJ2-3; 11 bases agree with TRBD2. CDR3 length: 18 amino acids. Germline-derived CDR1 and CDR2 are SGHDT and YYEEEE. Losses at the gene ends were 4 bases for V and 1 base for J; bases not matched to a gene: 11. The CDR3 nucleotides read TGTGCCAGCAGCCCGAACGTGCTACTAGCGGGGGGCACAGATACGCAGTATTTT. Amino acids: CASSPNVLLAGGTDTQYF.

The V gene is TRBV28, the J gene TRBJ2-1; the D is unclear. Per the germline V gene, CDR1 is MDHEN and CDR2 is SYDVKM. The CDR3 contains 14 residues. V was cut by 4 bases and J by 15 bases, with 22 bases left in between. The chain's CDR3 is CASSSHLNSAIGFF. For the CDR3, the DNA is TGTGCCAGCAGTTCGCATTTAAACTCGGCTATTGGGTTCTTC. The variable domain in full, with the rest retrieved from reference TRBV28 and TRBJ2-1, is DVKVTQSSRYLVKRTGEKVFLECVQDMDHENMFWYRQDPGLGLRLIYFSYDVKMKEKGDIPEGYSVSREKKERFSLILESASTNQTSMYLCASSSHLNSAIGFFGPGTRLTVL.